Shown below are 9 T cell receptor beta chains from a single sample sequenced in a study of T cell repertoires in cytomegalovirus infection. A single record per CDR3 protein comes from TCRdb applying MiXCR to the reads. Of 600,000 to 700,000 distinct CDR3 sequences listed, around 32% are singletons. No antigens are known for them. The specimen comprised cultured PBMCs, sampled from culture after CMV antigen stimulation. The receptors come from a human donor in good health (CMV status not recorded). Some clones in this sample may be carry-over from other donors' samples.

Here the CDR3 DNA reads TGTGCCAGCAGACAAGATAGCGCCCATGTCGATACGCAGTATTTT. It yields the protein CASRQDSAHVDTQYF. The genes are TRBV7-9 and TRBJ2-3, with D tentatively TRBD2 (5 bases). Germline CDR1 is SEHNR and CDR2 is FQNEAQ (reference sequence). CDR3 size: 15 residues. The V and J ends lost 6 bases and 6 bases respectively, with 19 bases between them.

In its sample, this clonotype was seen a few times. The chain couples TRBV7-9 to TRBJ2-5, with D perhaps matching TRBD2 (5 bases). CDR3 length: 14 amino acids. V was cut by 5 bases and J by 4 bases, with 14 bases left in between. The germline CDR1 and CDR2 sequences are SEHNR and FQNEAQ (reference sequence). The CDR3 DNA reads as TGTGCCAGCAGCCAACGGGGAGCTACAGAGACCCAGTACTTC. This gives the protein CASSQRGATETQYF. The full variable domain, rest sourced from reference TRBV7-9 and TRBJ2-5, is DTGVSQNPRHKITKRGQNVTFRCDPISEHNRLYWYRQTLGQGPEFLTYFQNEAQLEKSRLLSDRFSAERPKGSFSTLEIQRTEQGDSAMYLCASSQRGATETQYFGPGTRLLVL.

This clonotype showed up just once. The CDR3 loop is CSARLSSVTDRSRAAYNEQFF. CDR3 coding DNA: TGCAGTGCTAGGCTATCCTCCGTAACGGACAGGAGTCGTGCGGCCTACAATGAGCAGTTCTTC. The rearrangement joins TRBV20-1 to TRBJ2-1; the match to TRBD1 covers 7 bases. This CDR3 contains 21 residues. Germline CDR1 is DFQATT and CDR2 is SNEGSKA (reference sequence). V lost 3 bases and J lost 2; bases outside the gene matches: 25.

J is TRBJ2-7 and V is TRBV5-1, with a tentative D call TRBD1 (6 bases). V was clipped by 3 bases and J by 3 bases, with 16 bases between them. This CDR3 spans 15 amino acids. Germline V gives CDR1 SGHRS, CDR2 YFSETQ. In DNA form, the CDR3 reads TGCGCCAGCAGCTGGGACATCGCTGGGCTCTACGAGCAGTACTTC. Protein product: CASSWDIAGLYEQYF.

A word on this clonotype: Likely a read error: the CDR3 ends without its conserved phenylalanine or tryptophan. V is TRBV11-2 and J is TRBJ1-3; TRBD1 is a possible D gene (5 bases). V was clipped by 4 bases and J by 2 bases, with 9 bases between them. The germline V gene encodes CDR1 SGHAT and CDR2 FQNNGV. The CDR3 is 14 amino acids. The CDR3 loop is CASSSTATGNTIYI. For the CDR3, the DNA is TGTGCCAGCAGCTCGACAGCCACTGGAAACACCATATATATT.

This clonotype came up a few times. This chain links TRBV12-3 or TRBV12-4 with TRBJ1-6, with TRBD1 matching over 9 bases. The V gene end was trimmed by 5 bases and the J gene end by 14 bases; junction bases not matched to a gene: 1. This CDR3 spans 11 amino acids. CDR3 in amino acids: CASSRQGALHF. CDR3 in DNA: TGTGCCAGCAGTCGACAGGGGGCCCTCCACTTT.

This clonotype was counted a few times. The chain carries TRBV7-6 and TRBJ1-1; D is possibly TRBD1 (6 bases). The length of the CDR3 is 19 residues. CDR1 is SGHVS, CDR2 FNYEAQ, per germline. V lost 1 base and J 1 base, leaving 22 bases between the germline ends. CDR3 sequence (DNA): TGTGCCAGCAGCTTAGGGCCGTGGGTCGTAGGACAGTCGAACACTGAAGCTTTCTTT. Protein: CASSLGPWVVGQSNTEAFF. The full variable domain, rest sourced from reference TRBV7-6 and TRBJ1-1, is GAGVSQSPRYKVTKRGQDVALRCDPISGHVSLYWYRQALGQGPEFLTYFNYEAQQDKSGLPNDRFSAERPEGSISTLTIQRTEQRDSAMYRCASSLGPWVVGQSNTEAFFGQGTRLTVV.

This chain connects TRBV20-1 to TRBJ1-6; D gene ambiguous. Per germline, CDR1 DFQATT and CDR2 SNEGSKA (reference sequence). This CDR3 contains 16 residues. V was pared by 1 base and J by 0 bases, with 10 bases between. The CDR3, as DNA: TGCAGTGCTAGAGGCCCTAAGAACTCCTATAATTCACCCCTCCACTTT. This translates into CSARGPKNSYNSPLHF.

The CDR3 DNA follows: TGTGCCGTAGCGGGGGGGTCCACAGATACGCAGTATTTT. Residues: CAVAGGSTDTQYF. V usage is TRBV6-6 and J usage is TRBJ2-3, with 11 bases that match TRBD2. Germline-derived CDR1 and CDR2 are MNHNY and SVGAGI (reference sequence). The CDR3 is 13 residues long. With 11 bases clipped from V and 2 bases from J, the junction kept 3 bases outside the gene matches.